The T cell receptor (beta chain) under discussion was sequenced for a study of T cells after yellow fever vaccination. Production of TCR cDNA was by 5'RACE template switching, which also added a universal primer site and UMIs. One entry per CDR3 protein, called by TCRdb with MiXCR from the 5' RACE reads. The sample records about 240,000 distinct CDR3 sequences, 6.9% being singletons. J was trimmed by 5 bases and V by 3 bases; bases with no gene match: 11. Germline lookup yields CDR1 SGHDN and CDR2 FVKESK. CDR3 length equals 17 residues. This clonotype was seen a few times. Its antigen is still unknown. Study-wide results and caveats: A large majority of primary-vaccination clones showed up again after the booster (approximately 96% CD4, around 85% CD8). Contaminating bulk clonotypes could be abundant in FACS-sorted repertoires. Only a small proportion of the clonotypes turned up in both the CD4 and the CD8 compartments, likely arising from convergent recombination.

J is TRBJ2-1 and V is TRBV14, with TRBD2 matching 9 bases. The source was CD4+ T cells sorted from PBMCs, collected 15 days after the yellow fever booster vaccination. The sequence came from a man younger than 45 who received the YFV17D yellow fever vaccine. The DNA for the CDR3 is TGTGCCAGCAGCCAGCCTGCCGGGACTAGCCCTCACAATGAGCAGTTCTTC. This sequence encodes CASSQPAGTSPHNEQFF.